This is a list of T cell receptor beta chains from one sample in a study of T cells in Graves' hyperthyroidism and ophthalmopathy. In TCRdb, the multiplex PCR reads were re-called with MiXCR into one record per CDR3 protein. Here the sample spans about 460,000 distinct CDR3 sequences, approximately 23% being singletons. Sequenced material: blood. Source of these receptors: a woman between 65 and 79 years old with Graves' ophthalmopathy. Each CDR3 is given with its conserved first and last residue. The order of the fields is CDR3 protein, CDR3 DNA, clone size, D gene, V gene, J gene. The D gene is left open where the match is weak. Size is stated for part of the rows, as once, few or many counts, or as a class when the clone is expanded.

CASNRDSMNTEAFF	TGTGCCAGCAACCGGGACAGCATGAACACTGAAGCTTTCTTT	few	TRBD1	TRBV12-3/TRBV12-4	TRBJ1-1
CASTQDRASYNEQFF	TGTGCCAGCACCCAAGACAGGGCGTCCTACAATGAGCAGTTCTTC	few	TRBD1	TRBV7-2	TRBJ2-1
CASSKFLTGVNGYTF	TGTGCCAGCAGCAAGTTCCTGACAGGGGTAAATGGCTACACCTTC	many	TRBD1	TRBV7-2	TRBJ1-2
CASSLDRASFPSYNEQFF	TGTGCCAGCAGCTTAGACAGGGCCTCTTTTCCCTCCTACAATGAGCAGTTCTTC	NA	NA	TRBV7-9	TRBJ2-1
CSARDPGQGAAGELFF	TGCAGTGCTAGAGACCCCGGACAGGGGGCGGCCGGGGAGCTGTTTTTT	many	TRBD1	TRBV20-1	TRBJ2-2
CASSPLSYNEQFF	TGTGCCAGCAGCCCCCTCTCCTACAATGAGCAGTTCTTC	few	NA	TRBV6-2/TRBV6-3	TRBJ2-1
CASSSEQGPPLHF	TGTGCCAGCAGCTCCGAACAGGGTCCACCCCTCCACTTT	NA	NA	TRBV28	TRBJ1-6
CAISWTGGRTGELFF	TGTGCCATCAGTTGGACCGGGGGGCGCACCGGGGAGCTGTTTTTT	many	NA	TRBV10-3	TRBJ2-2
CASSFQGLGIETQYF	TGTGCCAGCAGTTTCCAGGGGCTGGGTATAGAGACCCAGTACTTC	NA	NA	TRBV28	TRBJ2-5
CAISESRTENQPQHF	TGTGCCATCAGTGAGTCGAGGACAGAAAATCAGCCCCAGCATTTT	NA	NA	TRBV10-3	TRBJ1-5
CASSLEGTGYGYTF	TGCGCCAGCAGCTTGGAGGGGACAGGCTATGGCTACACCTTC	NA	TRBD1	TRBV5-1	TRBJ1-2
CASSEVVGPEAFF	TGTGCCAGCAGTGAGGTCGTAGGCCCTGAAGCTTTCTTT	many	NA	TRBV2	TRBJ1-1
CASSSGLAVAKNIQYF	TGTGCCAGCAGCTCAGGACTAGCAGTAGCCAAAAACATTCAGTACTTC	NA	TRBD2	TRBV5-6	TRBJ2-4
CSARDRKGKANTGELFF	TGCAGTGCTAGAGATCGGAAGGGGAAGGCTAACACCGGGGAGCTGTTTTTT	few	NA	TRBV20-1	TRBJ2-2
CASSTLAGTYEQYF	TGTGCCAGCAGTACCCTAGCGGGAACGTACGAGCAGTACTTC	many	TRBD2	TRBV28	TRBJ2-7
CSASGANEQFF	TGCAGTGCCTCAGGGGCCAATGAGCAGTTCTTC	few	NA	TRBV20-1	TRBJ2-1
CASSLFVVFNEQFF	TGTGCCAGCAGCTTATTCGTAGTATTCAATGAGCAGTTCTTC	NA	NA	TRBV7-9	TRBJ2-1
CASNRQANYGYTF	TGTGCCAGCAACCGACAGGCTAACTATGGCTACACCTTC	NA	NA	TRBV6-1	TRBJ1-2
CAIPKGSNYGYTF	TGTGCCATCCCAAAAGGGTCTAACTATGGCTACACCTTC	NA	NA	TRBV15	TRBJ1-2
CASSHAHASNYGYTF	TGCGCCAGCAGCCACGCACACGCTTCTAACTATGGCTACACCTTC	many	NA	TRBV5-1	TRBJ1-2
CASSFLVASTTDTQYF	TGTGCCAGCAGCTTTCTTGTAGCGTCTACCACAGATACGCAGTATTTT	NA	NA	TRBV7-2	TRBJ2-3
CASSKRQSTDTQYF	TGTGCCAGCAGCAAAAGACAGAGCACAGATACGCAGTATTTT	few	NA	TRBV7-6	TRBJ2-3
CATKGGRGYGYTF	TGTGCCACAAAGGGGGGGCGGGGATACGGCTACACCTTC	many	NA	TRBV2	TRBJ1-2
CASSAGGQQETQYF	TGTGCCAGCAGCGCGGGAGGTCAGCAAGAGACCCAGTACTTC	few	TRBD2	TRBV9	TRBJ2-5
CASSLRGRATGELFF	TGTGCCAGCAGCTTACGTGGGAGGGCCACCGGGGAGCTGTTTTTT	NA	TRBD2	TRBV7-3	TRBJ2-2
CASSIKGTGMDTQYF	TGTGCCAGTAGTATTAAGGGGACAGGGATGGATACGCAGTATTTT	NA	TRBD1	TRBV19	TRBJ2-3
CASSRKTGYRMNTEAFF	TGTGCCAGCAGTAGAAAGACAGGGTATCGGATGAACACTGAAGCTTTCTTT	many	TRBD1	TRBV12-3/TRBV12-4	TRBJ1-1
CASSPPGGGRKEQYF	TGTGCCAGCAGCCCCCCAGGGGGCGGGAGGAAAGAGCAGTACTTC	many	NA	TRBV7-2	TRBJ2-7
CASSQEVGAGQGNQPQHF	TGTGCCAGCAGCCAAGAAGTAGGTGCGGGACAGGGTAATCAGCCCCAGCATTTT	few	TRBD1	TRBV4-2	TRBJ1-5
CASRNLGQITSYEQYF	TGTGCCAGCAGAAACCTCGGACAAATAACTTCCTACGAGCAGTACTTC	many	NA	TRBV28	TRBJ2-7
CASSHKTIEQFF	TGCGCCAGCAGCCACAAGACGATTGAGCAGTTCTTC	NA	NA	TRBV5-1	TRBJ2-1
CASSPGTSGYYEQYF	TGCGCCAGCAGCCCAGGGACTAGCGGGTACTACGAGCAGTACTTC	NA	TRBD2	TRBV5-1	TRBJ2-7
CSVFSFSGQGNTEAFF	TGCAGCGTTTTCTCCTTTTCCGGACAGGGGAACACTGAAGCTTTCTTT	few	TRBD1	TRBV29-1	TRBJ1-1
CASTPFDTAVNEQFF	TGTGCCAGTACCCCCTTCGACACCGCTGTAAATGAGCAGTTCTTC	NA	NA	TRBV19	TRBJ2-1
CASSQQGMNTEAFF	TGTGCCAGCTCACAACAGGGGATGAACACTGAAGCTTTCTTT	few	TRBD1	TRBV18	TRBJ1-1
CASSGSGRAGNEQFF	TGTGCCAGCAGCGGTAGCGGGAGGGCGGGGAATGAGCAGTTCTTC	few	TRBD2	TRBV7-2	TRBJ2-1
CASSPQGAQTDTQYF	TGTGCCAGCAGCCCCCAAGGGGCCCAAACAGATACGCAGTATTTT	few	NA	TRBV9	TRBJ2-3
CASSLGRAAPQYF	TGTGCCAGCAGCTTAGGGCGGGCCGCCCCCCAGTACTTC	many	NA	TRBV11-2	TRBJ2-5
CASSLTLTETRTDTQYF	TGTGCCAGCAGCCTTACACTCACCGAGACTCGCACAGATACGCAGTATTTT	few	NA	TRBV12-3/TRBV12-4	TRBJ2-3
CASSGLQGSGGELFF	TGCGCCAGCAGCGGATTACAGGGGTCCGGCGGGGAGCTGTTTTTT	few	TRBD1	TRBV5-1	TRBJ2-2
CASSPGLAAVETQYF	TGTGCCAGCAGCCCGGGACTAGCGGCCGTAGAGACCCAGTACTTC	few	TRBD2	TRBV2	TRBJ2-5
CASSLEAGTSSPLHF	TGTGCCAGCAGCTTAGAGGCAGGGACGAGTTCACCCCTCCACTTT	many	NA	TRBV11-3	TRBJ1-6
CASSFGSAPSDEQFF	TGTGCCAGCAGTTTCGGTTCGGCCCCGAGCGATGAGCAGTTCTTC	few	NA	TRBV12-3/TRBV12-4	TRBJ2-1
CSAREHSNEKLFF	TGCAGTGCTAGAGAACACAGTAATGAAAAACTGTTTTTT	many	NA	TRBV20-1	TRBJ1-4
CASRGAPYNEQFF	TGTGCCAGTAGGGGGGCTCCCTACAATGAGCAGTTCTTC	NA	NA	TRBV19	TRBJ2-1
CASSPGLPSEKLFF	TGTGCCAGCAGCCCGGGGCTACCCTCGGAAAAACTGTTTTTT	NA	NA	TRBV7-6	TRBJ1-4
CASSPNRKHDNEQFF	TGTGCCAGCAGCCCGAACCGGAAACATGACAATGAGCAGTTCTTC	NA	NA	TRBV7-8	TRBJ2-1
CASSPAVYGYTF	TGTGCCAGCAGCCCAGCCGTCTATGGCTACACCTTC	many	NA	TRBV7-8	TRBJ1-2
CAWRVPGADYGYTF	TGTGCCTGGAGGGTCCCGGGGGCTGACTATGGCTACACCTTC	few	NA	TRBV30	TRBJ1-2
CATSDLNSGDYNEQFF	TGTGCCACCAGTGATTTAAATAGCGGGGACTACAATGAGCAGTTCTTC	NA	TRBD2	TRBV24-1	TRBJ2-1
CASSFTFKGQKPPEAFF	TGTGCCAGCAGTTTTACATTCAAGGGGCAGAAGCCCCCTGAAGCTTTCTTT	few	NA	TRBV6-1	TRBJ1-1
CASRGGQVLAKNIQYF	TGTGCCAGCAGGGGGGGACAGGTATTAGCCAAAAACATTCAGTACTTC	NA	TRBD1	TRBV28	TRBJ2-4
CASSLDRVILYEQYF	TGTGCCAGCAGCTTGGACAGGGTCATCCTCTACGAGCAGTACTTC	few	TRBD1	TRBV28	TRBJ2-7
CATSRGTATTEAFF	TGTGCCACCAGCAGAGGGACAGCTACCACTGAAGCTTTCTTT	few	NA	TRBV15	TRBJ1-1
CASSEAVTSSGRARTQYF	TGTGCCAGCAGTGAAGCGGTGACTAGTAGCGGGAGGGCTCGTACGCAGTATTTT	many	TRBD2	TRBV6-1	TRBJ2-3
CASSVGQGASSYNSPLHF	TGTGCCAGCAGCGTGGGACAGGGGGCAAGCTCCTATAATTCACCCCTCCACTTT	many	TRBD1	TRBV28	TRBJ1-6